The clone carrying this T cell receptor (beta chain) was seen ten or more times. No antigen is known for it. Time point indicated: newly diagnosed GD, antithyroid drugs for less than 3 months. There was RNA extracted from PBMCs, and the TCR library was made from it. Blood from the periphery, around 9 milliliters in all, was drawn into EDTA tubes. Arm-PCR of CDR3 regions and iRepertoire HTBI primers were the basis on which TCR beta libraries were built. TCRdb re-called the multiplex PCR reads with MiXCR, one entry per CDR3 protein. The table has hundreds of thousands of distinct CDR3 sequences, about 16% seen once. This sample stems from a study of regulatory T cells in long-lasting Graves disease. Study-level results: Gene preferences differed: TRBV28, TRBJ1-2, TRBJ2-5 in persistent cases.

V was clipped by 6 bases and J by 0 bases, with 8 bases between them. Germline V gene data show CDR1 as SGHDN and CDR2 as FVKESK. This CDR3 is built from 13 residues. These sequences were also reported in another study, on T cells in Graves' hyperthyroidism and ophthalmopathy. That paper states: A median 6.5 months before onset, the model predicted ophthalmopathy.

The chain joins TRBV14 to TRBJ1-1; D is ambiguous. The TCR originated in a woman aged 25 to 39 with Graves disease. Sequenced material: peripheral blood mononuclear cells (PBMCs), taken at new diagnosis, from a patient treated with antithyroid drugs. Here the CDR3 DNA reads TGTGCCAGCAGGATCAGCATGAACACTGAAGCTTTCTTT. This encodes CASRISMNTEAFF. The full variable domain, its missing parts supplied by reference TRBV14 and TRBJ1-1, is EAGVTQFPSHSVIEKGQTVTLRCDPISGHDNLYWYRRVMGKEIKFLLHFVKESKQDESGMPNNRFLAERTGGTYSTLKVQPAELEDSGVYFCASRISMNTEAFFGQGTRLTVV.